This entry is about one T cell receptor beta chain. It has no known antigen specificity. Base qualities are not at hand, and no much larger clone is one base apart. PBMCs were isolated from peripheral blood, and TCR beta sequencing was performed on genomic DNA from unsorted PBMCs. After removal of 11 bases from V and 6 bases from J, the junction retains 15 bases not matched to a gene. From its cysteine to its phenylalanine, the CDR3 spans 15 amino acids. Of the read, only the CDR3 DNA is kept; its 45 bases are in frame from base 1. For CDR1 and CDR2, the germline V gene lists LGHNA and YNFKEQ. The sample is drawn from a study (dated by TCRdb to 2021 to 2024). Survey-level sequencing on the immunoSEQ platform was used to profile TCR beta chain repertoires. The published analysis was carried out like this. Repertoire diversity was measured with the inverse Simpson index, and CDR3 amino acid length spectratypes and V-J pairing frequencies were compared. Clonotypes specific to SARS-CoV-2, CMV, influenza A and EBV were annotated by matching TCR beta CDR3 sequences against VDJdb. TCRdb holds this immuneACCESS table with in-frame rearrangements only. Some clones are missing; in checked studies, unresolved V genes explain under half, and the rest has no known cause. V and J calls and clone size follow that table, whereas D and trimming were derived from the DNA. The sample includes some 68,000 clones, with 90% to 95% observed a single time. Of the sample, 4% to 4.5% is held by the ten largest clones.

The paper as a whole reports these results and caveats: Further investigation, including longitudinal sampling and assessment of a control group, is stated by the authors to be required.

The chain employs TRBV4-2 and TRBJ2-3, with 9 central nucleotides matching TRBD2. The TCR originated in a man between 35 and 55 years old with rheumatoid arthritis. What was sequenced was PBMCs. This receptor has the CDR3 CAASGSGSGTDTQYF. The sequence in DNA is TGTGCCGCCTCCGGTAGCGGGAGCGGGACTGATACGCAGTATTTT.